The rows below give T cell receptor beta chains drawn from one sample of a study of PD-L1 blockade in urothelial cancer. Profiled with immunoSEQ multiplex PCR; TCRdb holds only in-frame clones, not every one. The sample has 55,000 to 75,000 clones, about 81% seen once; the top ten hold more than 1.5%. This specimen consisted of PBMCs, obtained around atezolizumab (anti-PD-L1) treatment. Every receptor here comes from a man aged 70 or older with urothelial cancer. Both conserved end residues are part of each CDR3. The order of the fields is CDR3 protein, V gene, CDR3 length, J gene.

CASSLPPEEKLFF,TRBV7-8,13,TRBJ1-4
CASSIAANRGIVTGELFF,TRBV19,18,TRBJ2-2
CASSAAQGNTIYF,TRBV19,13,TRBJ1-3
CASSFTAGMNTEAFF,TRBV5-1,15,TRBJ1-1
CASSQAQGVDNSPLHF,TRBV4-2,16,TRBJ1-6
CASSAGGEAFF,TRBV6-4,11,TRBJ1-1
CASSLEGRGGYPPDTQYF,TRBV5-1,18,TRBJ2-3
CASSVVGSGITGELFF,TRBV9,16,TRBJ2-2
CASSPWTSGRVDEQFF,TRBV4-3,16,TRBJ2-1
CASSFRRVAVYNEQFF,TRBV7-8,16,TRBJ2-1
CASSPLGRGAVAGANVLTF,TRBV14,19,TRBJ2-6
CSVAPSYNEQFF,TRBV29-1,12,TRBJ2-1
CASSHRDRGYEQYF,TRBV11-2,14,TRBJ2-7
CASSQDYWTGGYEQYF,TRBV4-3,16,TRBJ2-7
CASSLYRDTDTQYF,TRBV5-6,14,TRBJ2-3
CSVAASYRSSGGYTF,TRBV29-1,15,TRBJ1-2
CASSYTSRAGSTEQYF,TRBV6-6,16,TRBJ2-7
CASSGLAGGETQYF,TRBV6-1,14,TRBJ2-5
CASSLKGVFFGNTIYF,TRBV5-8,16,TRBJ1-3
CASSPGQGYSDEQFF,TRBV13,15,TRBJ2-1
CASSYRAGGTGELFF,TRBV19,15,TRBJ2-2
CASSPSPGQGGHF,TRBV18,13,TRBJ2-7
CASSRTGLAGETQYF,TRBV10-1,15,TRBJ2-5
CASSFDRGAYNEQFF,TRBV7-2,15,TRBJ2-1
CAISPGLAGGSYNEQFF,TRBV10-3,17,TRBJ2-1
CAISERGQGAYGYTF,TRBV10-3,15,TRBJ1-2
CASSGDMSSYEQYF,TRBV25-1,14,TRBJ2-7